This TCR beta chain was identified in a study of T cells in Graves' hyperthyroidism and ophthalmopathy. Study-wide context: Blood from the periphery was taken at initial diagnosis, before any treatment. Study-wide findings and caveats: Most thyroid-expanded clonotypes above 0.001 were also found in blood.

Absence of ophthalmopathy progression within 18 months defined stable Graves' hyperthyroidism. TCR beta CDR3 regions were amplified from RNA transcripts. The primer set for the first-round RT-PCR of the TCR CDR3 was HTBI. A single record per CDR3 protein comes from TCRdb applying MiXCR to the multiplex PCR reads. The table records 90,000 to 120,000 distinct CDR3 sequences, roughly 15% of them present only once. Germline-derived CDR1 and CDR2 are SNHLY and FYNNEI. The ends were cut back, 6 bases at V and 0 bases at J, with 15 bases in the middle. This CDR3 region has 15 residues. At least ten counts were recorded for this clonotype. The antigen is undetermined.

Sample: blood. The chain uses TRBV2 and TRBJ2-7; maybe TRBD1 (5 bases). The clonotype originates from a woman aged 50 to 60 with Graves' hyperthyroidism. CDR3 region: CASRLQGPSSYEQYF. The DNA of the CDR3 is TGTGCCAGCAGACTTCAGGGTCCGAGCTCCTACGAGCAGTACTTC.